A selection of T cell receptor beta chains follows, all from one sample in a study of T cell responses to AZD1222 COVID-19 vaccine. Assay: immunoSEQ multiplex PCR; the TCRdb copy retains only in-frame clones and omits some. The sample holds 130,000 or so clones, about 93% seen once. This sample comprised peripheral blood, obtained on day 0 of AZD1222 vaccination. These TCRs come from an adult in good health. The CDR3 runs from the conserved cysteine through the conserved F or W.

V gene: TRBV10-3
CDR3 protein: CAISVSGQNTEAFF

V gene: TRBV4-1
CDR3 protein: CASSQREGTGELFF

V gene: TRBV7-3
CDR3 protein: CASSLQAPRQPGVETQYF

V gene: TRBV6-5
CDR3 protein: CASSSGSNYGYTF

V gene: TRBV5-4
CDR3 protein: CASSFVGSGGPTDTQYF

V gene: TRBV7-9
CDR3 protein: CASSLVAGRDTEAFF

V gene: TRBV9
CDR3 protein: CASSVGGDAGNTIYF

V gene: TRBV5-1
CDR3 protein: CASSLGGGGSPLHF

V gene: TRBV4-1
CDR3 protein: CASSQDWTSGVYTGELFF

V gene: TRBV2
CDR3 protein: CARTTGDGNTIYF

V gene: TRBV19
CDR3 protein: CASSMSGQDNQPQHF

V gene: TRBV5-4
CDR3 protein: CASSPASGGMYEQYF